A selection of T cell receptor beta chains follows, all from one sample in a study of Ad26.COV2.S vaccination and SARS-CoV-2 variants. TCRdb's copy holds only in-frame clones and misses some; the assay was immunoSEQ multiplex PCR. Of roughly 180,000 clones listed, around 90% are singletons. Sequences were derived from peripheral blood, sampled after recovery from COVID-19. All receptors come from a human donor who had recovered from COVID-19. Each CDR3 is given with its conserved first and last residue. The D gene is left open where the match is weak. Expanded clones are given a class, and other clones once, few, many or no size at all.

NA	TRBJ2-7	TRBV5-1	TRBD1	CASSLQGASYEQYF	TGCGCCAGCAGCTTACAGGGGGCGTCCTACGAGCAGTACTTC
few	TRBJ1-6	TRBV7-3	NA	CASSLISGVNSPLHF	TGTGCCAGCAGCTTAATATCCGGGGTGAATTCACCCCTCCACTTT
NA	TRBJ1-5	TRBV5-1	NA	CASSLGGQPNQPQHF	TGCGCCAGCAGCTTGGGAGGACAGCCCAATCAGCCCCAGCATTTT
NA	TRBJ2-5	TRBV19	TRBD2	CASSTALERGGRRETQYF	TGTGCCAGTAGTACGGCCCTGGAGCGGGGGGGAAGGCGAGAGACCCAGTACTTC
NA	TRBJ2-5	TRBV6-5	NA	CASARPGALETQYF	TGTGCCAGCGCACGGCCGGGGGCTTTAGAGACCCAGTACTTC
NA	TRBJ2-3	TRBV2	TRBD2	CACVTSIISADTQYF	TGTGCCTGTGTGACTAGCATTATCTCCGCAGATACGCAGTATTTT
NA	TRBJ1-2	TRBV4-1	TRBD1	CASSLTGWGDYGYTF	TGCGCCAGCAGCCTGACAGGGTGGGGAGACTATGGCTACACCTTC
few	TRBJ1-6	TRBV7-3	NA	CASSSGLAGSPLHF	TGTGCCAGCAGCTCAGGGCTGGCGGGATCACCCCTCCACTTT
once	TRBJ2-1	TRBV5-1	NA	CASSLAGTHEQFF	TGCGCCAGCAGCTTGGCAGGGACCCATGAGCAGTTCTTC
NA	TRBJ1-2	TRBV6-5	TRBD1	CASRTGQGRYGYTF	TGTGCCAGCAGAACCGGACAGGGTCGCTATGGCTACACCTTC
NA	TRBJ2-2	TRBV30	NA	CAWSALPGELFF	TGTGCCTGGTCGGCTCTACCCGGGGAGCTGTTTTTT
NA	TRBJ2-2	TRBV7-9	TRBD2	CASSSPAGGPTGELFF	TGTGCCAGCAGCTCTCCAGCGGGGGGGCCGACCGGGGAGCTGTTTTTT
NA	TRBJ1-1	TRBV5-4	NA	CASSLPPHGNTEAFF	TGTGCCAGCAGCTTGCCCCCCCACGGGAACACTGAAGCTTTCTTT
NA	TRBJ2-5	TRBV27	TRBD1	CATGTGGRETQYF	TGTGCTACGGGGACAGGGGGCAGGGAGACCCAGTACTTC